The 8 T cell receptor beta chains in this list originate from one sample, sequenced in a study of cytomegalovirus exposure and HLA in healthy donors. The PCR used 60 Vbeta and 13 Jbeta primers. Libraries were prepared by immunoSEQ multiplex PCR; TCRdb keeps only in-frame clonotypes and omits some of them. Of about 150,000 clones in the sample, around 80% were seen once. Sequences were obtained from PBMCs. The receptor set was obtained from a male donor in good health and CMV-seronegative.

This clone occurred a few times. The chain employs TRBV29-1 and TRBJ1-1, with a possible D match to TRBD1 (6 bases). The germline CDR1 and CDR2 sequences are SQVTM and ANQGSEA. V shed 7 bases and J shed 3 bases, with 18 bases lying between them. CDR3 size: 14 residues. The CDR3 spells CSAGRGGRDTEAFF. In DNA form, the CDR3 reads TGCAGCGCCGGAAGGGGGGGAAGGGACACTGAAGCTTTCTTT.

V and J are TRBV7-9 and TRBJ1-4; 8 bases match TRBD1. The junction had 5 bases not matched to a gene; V was cut back by 5 bases and J by 3 bases. This CDR3 spans 15 amino acids. CDR1 is SEHNR and CDR2 is FQNEAQ in the germline V gene (reference sequence). The CDR3 reads CASSVQGAPNEKLFF. The CDR3 region has the DNA TGTGCCAGCAGCGTTCAGGGGGCACCTAATGAAAAACTGTTTTTT.

The J gene is TRBJ1-5, the V gene TRBV28; 9 nucleotides align to TRBD1. Germline V CDR1 and CDR2: MDHEN, SYDVKM. The ends lost 3 bases at V and 7 bases at J; junction bases unmatched: 7. The CDR3 contains 15 residues. The CDR3 is CASSLRTGVGQPQHF. In DNA, the CDR3 is TGTGCCAGCAGTTTGAGGACAGGGGTGGGGCAGCCCCAGCATTTT.

The chain carries TRBV20-1 and TRBJ1-2, with 7 bases matching TRBD1. V lost 5 bases and J lost 10; bases outside the gene matches: 7. This CDR3 is 11 amino acids long. CDR1 DFQATT and CDR2 SNEGSKA come from the germline V gene (reference sequence). The CDR3 DNA reads as TGCAGTGCTCCCCAGGGGGAGATCTACACCTTC. Its protein is CSAPQGEIYTF.

The J gene is TRBJ2-7, the V gene TRBV4-3, with a tentative D call TRBD1 (6 bases). The V and J ends lost 4 bases and 7 bases respectively, with 20 bases between them. This CDR3 has 15 amino acids. Germline CDR1 and CDR2: LGHNA and YSLEER. CDR3 in DNA: TGCGCCAGCAGCCTCAGTTCAGGGGCTGGCCCTGAGCAGTACTTC. Amino acid sequence: CASSLSSGAGPEQYF.

This sequence joins TRBV28 and TRBJ2-2; 12 bases are shared with TRBD1. V dropped 2 bases and J dropped 7; count of bases not matched to a gene: 11. From germline, CDR1 is MDHEN and CDR2 SYDVKM. CDR3 length: 18 amino acids. This chain's CDR3 is CASSLPTGTGGFGGELFF. The CDR3 nucleotides are TGTGCCAGCAGTTTACCTACCGGGACAGGGGGCTTTGGCGGGGAGCTGTTTTTT.

V gene TRBV9 combines with J gene TRBJ2-6; D uncertain. The CDR3 totals 14 residues. Per the germline V gene, CDR1 is SGDLS and CDR2 is YYNGEE. Trimming cost V 2 bases and J 0 bases, with 3 bases left between them. In DNA, the CDR3 is TGTGCCAGCAGCGTTAGCTCTGGGGCCAACGTCCTGACTTTC. This sequence encodes CASSVSSGANVLTF.

This clone was detected only once. The chain joins TRBV10-3 to TRBJ2-7; a possible D gene is TRBD1 (6 bases). The V end lost 8 bases, the J end lost 3 bases, and 11 bases lay between the germline ends. CDR3 length: 12 amino acids. From germline, CDR1 is ENHRY and CDR2 SYGVKD. CDR3 residues: CAIASGVYEQYF. CDR3 DNA sequence: TGTGCCATCGCGTCAGGGGTCTACGAGCAGTACTTC.